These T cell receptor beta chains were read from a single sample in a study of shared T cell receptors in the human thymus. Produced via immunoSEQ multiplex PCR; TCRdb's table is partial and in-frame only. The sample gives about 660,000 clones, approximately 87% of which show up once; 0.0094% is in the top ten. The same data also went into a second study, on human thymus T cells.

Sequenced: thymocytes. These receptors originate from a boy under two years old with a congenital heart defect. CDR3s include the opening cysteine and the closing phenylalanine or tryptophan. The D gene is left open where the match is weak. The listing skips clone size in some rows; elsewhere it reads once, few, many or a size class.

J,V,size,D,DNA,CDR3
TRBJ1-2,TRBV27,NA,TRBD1,TGTGCCAGCAGTTCTACCGGGACAGAGCTTAACTATGGCTACACCTTC,CASSSTGTELNYGYTF
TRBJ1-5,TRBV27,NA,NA,TGTGCCAGCAGTTTTCGGGGTTATCAGCCCCAGCATTTT,CASSFRGYQPQHF
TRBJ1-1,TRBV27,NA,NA,TGTGCCAGCAGTCCCACCCCTCGGGGGGCGCGGACTGAAGCTTTCTTT,CASSPTPRGARTEAFF
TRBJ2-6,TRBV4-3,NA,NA,TGCGCCGGCAGCCAAGAGACTCACGAAATCTCTGGGGCCAACGTCCTGACTTTC,CAGSQETHEISGANVLTF
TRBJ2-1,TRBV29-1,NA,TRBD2,TGCAGCGTTTTAGGACTAGCGCACTACAATGAGCAGTTCTTC,CSVLGLAHYNEQFF
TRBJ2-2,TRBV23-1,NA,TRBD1,TGCGCCAGCAGTCAAATCAAGGACAGGGAGACCGGGGAGCTGTTTTTT,CASSQIKDRETGELFF
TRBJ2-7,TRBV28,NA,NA,TGTGCCAGCAGTTTGTACCGGACAGTTAACTACGAGCAGTACTTC,CASSLYRTVNYEQYF
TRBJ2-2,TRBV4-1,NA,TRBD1,TGCGCCAGCAGACCATCGACAGGGGAAGCGAACACCGGGGAGCTGTTTTTT,CASRPSTGEANTGELFF
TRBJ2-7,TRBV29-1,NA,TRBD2,TGCAGCGTTGAGGCCCGGACTAGCGGAGAGGGCTACGAGCAGTACTTC,CSVEARTSGEGYEQYF
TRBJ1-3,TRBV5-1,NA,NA,TGCGCCAGCAGCTCGACGGGGGACGACTCTGGAAACACCATATATTTT,CASSSTGDDSGNTIYF
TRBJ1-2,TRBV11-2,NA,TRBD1,TGTGCCAGCAGCTTAGGGGACAGGGGACCTCAAGCTAACTATGGCTACACCTTC,CASSLGDRGPQANYGYTF
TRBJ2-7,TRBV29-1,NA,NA,TGCAGCGTTGAAGATGGACAGGAGGGCGAGCAGTACTTC,CSVEDGQEGEQYF
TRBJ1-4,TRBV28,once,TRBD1,TGTGCCAGCAGTTTCGGACAGGATGAAAAACTGTTTTTT,CASSFGQDEKLFF
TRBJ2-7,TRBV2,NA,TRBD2,TGTGCCAGCAGCCCTAGCGGGAGGGCCCGCGAGCAGTACTTC,CASSPSGRAREQYF
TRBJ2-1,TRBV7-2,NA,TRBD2,TGTGCCAGCAGCTTAGTCCCGAGCGGGGTTCAGTTCTTC,CASSLVPSGVQFF
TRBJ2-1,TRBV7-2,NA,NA,TGTGCCAGCAGCTCCCCCGGGACACTTATCAATGAGCAGTTCTTC,CASSSPGTLINEQFF
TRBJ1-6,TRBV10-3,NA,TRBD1,TGTGCCATCAGTGGGACAGGGGCATATTCACCCCTCCACTTT,CAISGTGAYSPLHF
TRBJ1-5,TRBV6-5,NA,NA,TGTGCCAGCAGTGACGGGGATAGCAATCAGCCCCAGCATTTT,CASSDGDSNQPQHF
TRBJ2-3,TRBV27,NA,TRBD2,TGTGCCAGCAGCTTCGGGGCGGGACTACCCACAGATACGCAGTATTTT,CASSFGAGLPTDTQYF
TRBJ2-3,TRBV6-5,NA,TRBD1,TGTGCCAGCAGAACCCGGGACAGGGGCACAGATACGCAGTATTTT,CASRTRDRGTDTQYF
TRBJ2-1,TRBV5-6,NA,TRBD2,TGTGCCAGCAGCCCACGACTAGCGGGAGATCTCAAGGCACACAATGAGCAGTTCTTC,CASSPRLAGDLKAHNEQFF
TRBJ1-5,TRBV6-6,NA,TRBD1,TGTGCCAGCAGTTACGAGGGGGCGAGGCGCAATCAGCCCCAGCATTTT,CASSYEGARRNQPQHF
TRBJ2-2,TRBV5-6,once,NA,TGTGCCAGCAGCTTGGAACTGATTAACACCGGGGAGCTGTTTTTT,CASSLELINTGELFF
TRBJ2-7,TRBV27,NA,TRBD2,TGTGCCAGCAGTTTATATAACCCCGAGCAGATGTTGGGACTAGAGACCTCCTACGAGCAGTACTTC,CASSLYNPEQMLGLETSYEQYF
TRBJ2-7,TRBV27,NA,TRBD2,TGTGCCAGCAGTTCCGTCCTAGCGGGAGTTGGTGAGCAGTACTTC,CASSSVLAGVGEQYF
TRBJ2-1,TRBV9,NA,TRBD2,TGTGCCAGCAGCGACCGGACTAGCGGGGAGGGCGAGCAGTTCTTC,CASSDRTSGEGEQFF
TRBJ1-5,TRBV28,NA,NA,TGTGCCAGCAGTTTATTAGACTCGGGTGGCAATCAGCCCCAGCATTTT,CASSLLDSGGNQPQHF
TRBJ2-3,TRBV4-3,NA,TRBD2,TGCGCCAGCAGCCAAGATATCAGCGTGACTAGCGGGGGAGATACGCAGTATTTT,CASSQDISVTSGGDTQYF
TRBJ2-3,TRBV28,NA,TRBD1,TGTGCCGGTAGTAACAGGGGTAGCACAGATACGCAGTATTTT,CAGSNRGSTDTQYF